The T cell receptor (beta chain) under discussion was sequenced for a study of cytomegalovirus exposure and HLA in healthy donors. General study points: More clonal expansion characterized HLA-associated TCR beta chains than equally common others in a later analysis.

Germline CDR1 MNHEY, CDR2 SVGAGI. The CDR3 runs 12 residues. The V gene lost 2 bases and the J gene lost 4 bases, with 5 bases spanning the gap. This clone has a handful of counts. Its antigen remains unidentified. PCR amplification relied on 60 Vbeta primers (plus 13 Jbeta primers). The method was immunoSEQ multiplex PCR; TCRdb's version includes in-frame clones alone and lacks a portion of them. The repertoire holds under 150,000 clones, around three quarters seen once, with about 6.6% in the top ten. The chain carries TRBV6-5 and TRBJ1-2; D is uncertain. This clonotype was obtained from a woman aged 35 to 49 in good health and CMV-seropositive. Sample: PBMCs. This CDR3 is CASSYPGYGYTF. The CDR3 DNA is TGTGCCAGCAGTTACCCGGGCTATGGCTACACCTTC.